This TCR beta chain appears in the sequencing data of a study of T cell responses to AZD1222 COVID-19 vaccine. Some clones are missing from TCRdb's copy, which holds only in-frame ones; the method was immunoSEQ multiplex PCR. The sample lists some 150,000 clones, around nine tenths seen once, with 5% in the top ten. The receptor was isolated from an adult in good health. Sample: peripheral blood, taken on day 0 of AZD1222 vaccination.

The CDR3 nucleotides read TGTGCCAGCAGTTACAGTAATTCGAACACTGAAGCTTTCTTT. Amino acids: CASSYSNSNTEAFF. The chain carries TRBV6-5 and TRBJ1-1; D remains ambiguous. Germline V lookup: CDR1 MNHEY, CDR2 SVGAGI. The CDR3 runs 14 residues. V was trimmed by 2 bases and J by 1 base, leaving 8 bases between them.